This T cell receptor beta chain was sequenced during a study of shared clonotypes between healthy human individuals. TCRdb's copy holds only in-frame clones and misses some; the assay was immunoSEQ multiplex PCR. The sample shows over 2 million clones, just under 95% of them seen only once. Per germline, CDR1 SNHLY and CDR2 FYNNEI. V gave up 8 bases and J gave up 7 bases; unmatched junction bases: 8. The CDR3 is 14 residues long. This sequence joins TRBV2 and TRBJ2-3, with TRBD2 matching over 11 bases. Sequencing was performed on naive CD4+ T cells from PBMCs. Indicated subset: CD45RA+ positively selected. The clonotype was recovered from a man younger than 35 in good health. Some clones in this sample may be carry-over from other donors' samples. The CDR3 coding sequence is TGTGCCAGCCAGGGAACTAGCGGGAGTTATACGCAGTATTTT. It encodes CASQGTSGSYTQYF.